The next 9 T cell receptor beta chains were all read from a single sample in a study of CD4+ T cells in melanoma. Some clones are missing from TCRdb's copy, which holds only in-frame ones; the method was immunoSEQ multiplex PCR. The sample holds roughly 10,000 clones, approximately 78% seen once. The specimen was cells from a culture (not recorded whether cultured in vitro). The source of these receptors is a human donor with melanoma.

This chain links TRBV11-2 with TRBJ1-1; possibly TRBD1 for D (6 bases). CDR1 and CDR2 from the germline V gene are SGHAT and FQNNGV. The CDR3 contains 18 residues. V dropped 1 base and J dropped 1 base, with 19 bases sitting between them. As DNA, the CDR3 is TGTGCCAGCAGCTTAGTTCTGGGTAAGGGGGTATCGAACACTGAAGCTTTCTTT. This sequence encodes CASSLVLGKGVSNTEAFF.

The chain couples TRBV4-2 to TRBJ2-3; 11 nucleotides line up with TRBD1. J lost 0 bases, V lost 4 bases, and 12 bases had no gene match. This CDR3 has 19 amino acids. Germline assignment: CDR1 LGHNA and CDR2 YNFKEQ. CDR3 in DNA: TGTGCCAGCAGCCGAGCCGGGACAGGGGGGGACGGCAGCACAGATACGCAGTATTTT. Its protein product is CASSRAGTGGDGSTDTQYF.

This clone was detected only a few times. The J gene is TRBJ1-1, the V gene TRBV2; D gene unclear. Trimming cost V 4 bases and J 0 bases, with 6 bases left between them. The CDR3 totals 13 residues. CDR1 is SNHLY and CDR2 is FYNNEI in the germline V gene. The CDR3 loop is CASSASVNTEAFF. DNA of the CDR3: TGTGCCAGCAGTGCCTCGGTGAACACTGAAGCTTTCTTT.

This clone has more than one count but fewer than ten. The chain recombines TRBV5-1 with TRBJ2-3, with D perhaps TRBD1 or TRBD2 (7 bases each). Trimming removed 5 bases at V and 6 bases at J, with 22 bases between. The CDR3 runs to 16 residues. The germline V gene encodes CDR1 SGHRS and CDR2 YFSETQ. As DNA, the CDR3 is TGCGCCAGCAGGCGGGGGCAGGGGGATCGAACGGATACGCAGTATTTT. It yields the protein CASRRGQGDRTDTQYF. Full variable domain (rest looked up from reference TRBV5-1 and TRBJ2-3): KAGVTQTPRYLIKTRGQQVTLSCSPISGHRSVSWYQQTPGQGLQFLFEYFSETQRNKGNFPGRFSGRQFSNSRSEMNVSTLELGDSALYLCASRRGQGDRTDTQYFGPGTRLTVL.

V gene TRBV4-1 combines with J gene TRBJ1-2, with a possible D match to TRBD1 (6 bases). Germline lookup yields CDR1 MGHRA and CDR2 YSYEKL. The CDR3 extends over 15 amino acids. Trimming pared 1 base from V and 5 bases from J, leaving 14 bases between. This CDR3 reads CASSQVRGPRYGYTF. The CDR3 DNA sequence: TGCGCCAGCAGCCAAGTCCGGGGGCCGCGATATGGCTACACCTTC.

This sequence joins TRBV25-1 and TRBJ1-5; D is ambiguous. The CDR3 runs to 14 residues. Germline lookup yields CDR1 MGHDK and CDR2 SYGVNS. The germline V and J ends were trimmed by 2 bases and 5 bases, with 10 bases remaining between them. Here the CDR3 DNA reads TGTGCCAGCAGTGAAGGTGTCACTTATCAGCCCCAGCATTTT. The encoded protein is CASSEGVTYQPQHF.

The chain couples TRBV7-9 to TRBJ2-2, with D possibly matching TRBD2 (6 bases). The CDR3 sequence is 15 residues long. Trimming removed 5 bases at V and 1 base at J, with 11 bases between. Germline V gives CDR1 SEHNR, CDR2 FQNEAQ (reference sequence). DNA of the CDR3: TGTGCCAGCAGCCGCGGGGAGGTGAACACCGGGGAGCTGTTTTTT. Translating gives CASSRGEVNTGELFF. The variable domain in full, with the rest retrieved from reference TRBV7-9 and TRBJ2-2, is DTGVSQNPRHKITKRGQNVTFRCDPISEHNRLYWYRQTLGQGPEFLTYFQNEAQLEKSRLLSDRFSAERPKGSFSTLEIQRTEQGDSAMYLCASSRGEVNTGELFFGEGSRLTVL.

CDR3 in DNA: TGTGCCTGGAGTGTACAGGCTAACTATGGCTACACCTTC. This gives the protein CAWSVQANYGYTF. The J gene is TRBJ1-2, the V gene TRBV30, with D perhaps matching TRBD1 (5 bases). CDR3 size: 13 residues. V was shortened by 0 bases and J by 0 bases, with 5 bases between the two germline ends. In germline, CDR1 is GTSNPN, CDR2 SVGIG (reference sequence).

The CDR3 sequence is CASSLSDPGAYGYTF. The CDR3 DNA is TGTGCCAGCAGCTTATCCGATCCGGGGGCGTATGGCTACACCTTC. J is TRBJ1-2 and V is TRBV7-9, with D perhaps TRBD1 (6 bases). The germline V gene encodes CDR1 SEHNR and CDR2 FQNEAQ (reference sequence). Deletions cut 2 bases from V and 5 bases from J, with 15 bases between. The CDR3 has 15 residues.